Shown below are 23 T cell receptor beta chains from a single sample sequenced in a study of OX40 agonist ivuxolimab in advanced cancers. Assay: immunoSEQ multiplex PCR; the TCRdb copy retains only in-frame clones and omits some. The sample lists tens of thousands of clones, roughly 90% occurring once. The sequencing here drew on CD4+ or CD8+ T cells sorted from blood, taken in a trial of the OX40 agonist ivuxolimab. The receptors come from an adult with an advanced solid tumor such as melanoma, head and neck, liver or kidney cancer.

Here the CDR3 DNA reads TGTGCCAGCAGCTTGAAACAGCGTATCGGGGAGGCTGAAGCTTTCTTT. Its protein product is CASSLKQRIGEAEAFF. This chain connects TRBV5-4 to TRBJ1-1; D uncertain. The CDR3 runs 16 residues. Per germline, CDR1 SGHNT and CDR2 YYREEE (reference sequence). The V end was cut by 1 base, the J end by 6 bases, with 19 bases between.

As DNA, the CDR3 is TGTGCCAGCAGCACGATTGGGGAGTGGGATGAGCAGTTCTTC. Its protein product is CASSTIGEWDEQFF. The chain employs TRBV7-9 and TRBJ2-1, with a tentative D call TRBD2 (5 bases). This CDR3 has 14 amino acids. The germline gives CDR1 SEHNR, CDR2 FQNEAQ (reference sequence). Trimming stripped 5 bases from V and 8 bases from J, with 16 bases between.

The rearrangement joins TRBV10-3 to TRBJ2-3; no clear D. The germline gives CDR1 ENHRY, CDR2 SYGVKD. This CDR3 is built from 13 residues. Trimming pared 4 bases from V and 0 bases from J, leaving 5 bases between. CDR3 bases: TGTGCCATCAGTGTGGGAAGCACAGATACGCAGTATTTT. Translating it yields CAISVGSTDTQYF.

Regarding this clone: Additional DNA sequences in this sample encode the identical CDR3. V gene TRBV5-1 combines with J gene TRBJ2-7; D not certain. The germline V and J ends were trimmed by 0 bases and 2 bases, with 6 bases remaining between them. The CDR3 loop spans 13 amino acids. Germline-derived CDR1 and CDR2 are SGHRS and YFSETQ. For the CDR3, the DNA is TGCGCCAGCAGCTTGGGGATTGCCTACGAGCAGTACTTC. It codes for CASSLGIAYEQYF.

V usage is TRBV14 and J usage is TRBJ1-2, with TRBD1 matching 8 bases. With 0 bases clipped from V and 4 bases from J, the junction kept 4 bases outside the gene matches. The CDR3 is 15 amino acids. Germline CDR1 is SGHDN and CDR2 is FVKESK. For the CDR3, the DNA is TGTGCCAGCAGCCAAGACCCGGGACAGGCCTATGGCTACACCTTC. Protein sequence: CASSQDPGQAYGYTF.

The chain links TRBV25-1 to TRBJ2-1; D not certain. Looked up from germline, CDR1 is MGHDK and CDR2 is SYGVNS. This CDR3 is 13 amino acids long. Trimming shortened V by 5 bases and J by 5 bases, and 10 bases separated the two germline ends. This chain's CDR3 is CASSLGWNNEQFF. The DNA of the CDR3 is TGTGCCAGCAGTCTCGGATGGAACAATGAGCAGTTCTTC. The full variable domain, completed using reference TRBV25-1 and TRBJ2-1, is EADIYQTPRYLVIGTGKKITLECSQTMGHDKMYWYQQDPGMELHLIHYSYGVNSTEKGDLSSESTVSRIRTEHFPLTLESARPSHTSQYLCASSLGWNNEQFFGPGTRLTVL.

The chain links TRBV11-2 to TRBJ2-5; 7 nucleotides align to TRBD1. Germline assignment: CDR1 SGHAT and CDR2 FQNNGV. CDR3 size: 13 residues. The V gene end was trimmed by 8 bases and the J gene end by 2 bases; junction bases not matched to a gene: 5. The CDR3: CASSQGQQETQYF. CDR3 bases: TGTGCCAGCTCACAGGGGCAACAAGAGACCCAGTACTTC.

The chain joins TRBV4-1 to TRBJ2-5; TRBD2 agrees at 7 bases. V shed 5 bases, J shed 3 bases, and the junction held 15 bases outside the gene matches. This CDR3 spans 17 amino acids. The germline V gene has CDR1 MGHRA and CDR2 YSYEKL. This CDR3 reads CASSEGEVGGGKETQYF. The CDR3 DNA reads TGCGCCAGCAGCGAGGGAGAGGTGGGCGGGGGAAAAGAGACCCAGTACTTC.

For the CDR3, the DNA is TGTGCCAGCAGCTTAGCGGGGACAGCCAAAAACATTCAGTACTTC. It is translated as CASSLAGTAKNIQYF. This chain joins TRBV7-8 and TRBJ2-4; D may match TRBD1 or TRBD2 (5 bases each). V lost 0 bases and J lost 0, with 6 bases in between. The CDR3 runs to 15 residues. The V gene's germline CDR1 is SGHVS and CDR2 FQNEAQ. The full variable domain, its missing parts supplied by reference TRBV7-8 and TRBJ2-4, is GAGVSQSPRYKVAKRGQDVALRCDPISGHVSLFWYQQALGQGPEFLTYFQNEAQLDKSGLPSDRFFAERPEGSVSTLKIQRTQQEDSAVYLCASSLAGTAKNIQYFGAGTRLSVL.

The chain carries TRBV19 and TRBJ1-1; D possibly corresponds to TRBD1 (6 bases). Germline values: CDR1 LNHDA, CDR2 SQIVND (reference sequence). This CDR3 contains 13 residues. V lost 7 bases and J 0 bases, leaving 9 bases between the germline ends. The CDR3 protein is CASIGDMNTEAFF. For the CDR3, the DNA is TGTGCCAGTATCGGGGACATGAACACTGAAGCTTTCTTT.

In the case of this clone: A read error may account for a junction end that differs from germline. The sample contains more than one DNA sequence encoding this CDR3. The chain recombines TRBV7-9 with TRBJ2-5; 9 bases are shared with TRBD1. This CDR3 spans 13 amino acids. Germline CDR1 SEHNR, CDR2 FQNEAQ (reference sequence). For the CDR3, the DNA is TGTGCCAGTAGCTGGGGACAGGGAGAGACCCAGTACTTC. Its translation: CASSWGQGETQYF.

The J gene is TRBJ1-2, the V gene TRBV19; D is uncertain. Germline V gene sequence: CDR1 LNHDA, CDR2 SQIVND (reference sequence). The CDR3 sequence is 14 residues long. Trimming left V 2 bases short and J 3 bases short, with 10 bases between. CDR3 DNA sequence: TGTGCCAGTAGTATACCCGAGCTTGACTATGGCTACACCTTC. Translated, it gives CASSIPELDYGYTF.

The chain combines TRBV19 with TRBJ1-1, with D perhaps TRBD1 (5 bases). This CDR3 has 14 amino acids. Trimming left V 7 bases short and J 3 bases short, with 15 bases between. Germline CDR1 is LNHDA and CDR2 is SQIVND (reference sequence). The CDR3 loop is CASMGYGAYTEAFF. Here the CDR3 DNA reads TGTGCCAGTATGGGGTATGGGGCGTACACTGAAGCTTTCTTT.

The chain uses TRBV30 and TRBJ2-6; D not certain. Trimming removed 7 bases from V and 1 base from J, with 5 bases in between. CDR1 and CDR2 (germline): GTSNPN, SVGIG (reference sequence). The CDR3 length is 12 residues. Written as DNA, the CDR3 is TGTGCCTCCAGATCTGGGGCCAACGTCCTGACTTTC. Translation: CASRSGANVLTF.

The chain links TRBV30 to TRBJ1-2; D may be TRBD1 (5 bases). V shed 5 bases and J shed 8 bases, with 27 bases lying between them. Germline CDR1 reads GTSNPN; CDR2 reads SVGIG (reference sequence). CDR3 length: 16 residues. The CDR3 sequence: CAWAAIHRGNLRGYTF. The CDR3 DNA reads TGTGCCTGGGCAGCTATCCATAGGGGTAACCTGAGAGGCTACACCTTC.

J is TRBJ2-5 and V is TRBV4-3, with D perhaps TRBD2 (6 bases). Germline V gene sequence: CDR1 LGHNA, CDR2 YSLEER. The CDR3 length is 15 residues. The germline V and J ends were trimmed by 3 bases and 4 bases, with 15 bases remaining between them. CDR3 DNA sequence: TGCGCCAGCAGCCAGGGAGCCGGGAGCGGAGAGACCCAGTACTTC. Translation gives CASSQGAGSGETQYF.

The rearrangement links TRBV27 to TRBJ2-1; D perhaps matches TRBD2 (6 bases). There are 12 residues in the CDR3. Trimming shortened V by 5 bases and J by 6 bases, and 8 bases separated the two germline ends. Germline V gives CDR1 MNHEY, CDR2 SMNVEV (reference sequence). Here the CDR3 reads CASSGLTNEQFF. CDR3 in DNA: TGTGCCAGCAGTGGACTAACCAATGAGCAGTTCTTC.

The V call is TRBV6-5, the J call TRBJ1-1, with D maybe TRBD1 (6 bases). Per germline, CDR1 MNHEY and CDR2 SVGAGI. The CDR3 runs 15 residues. V was pared by 0 bases and J by 6 bases, with 14 bases between. In nucleotides, the CDR3 is TGTGCCAGCAGTTACTCGCAGGGGAGGGACGCTGAAGCTTTCTTT. Translated, it gives CASSYSQGRDAEAFF.

This chain joins TRBV6-5 and TRBJ2-1; tentatively, D is TRBD1 or TRBD2 (5 bases each). V was cut by 0 bases and J by 5 bases, with 11 bases left in between. This CDR3 is built from 15 residues. CDR1 and CDR2 (germline): MNHEY, SVGAGI. CDR3 DNA: TGTGCCAGCAGTTACTCTGGGGGACCTAACAATGAGCAGTTCTTC. Translating gives CASSYSGGPNNEQFF.

This clone was recorded once. The CDR3, as DNA: TGTGCCAGCAGCCCCTCTAAGGACAGCCAGTACTTC. This codes for CASSPSKDSQYF. This chain links TRBV6-1 with TRBJ2-4; D possibly corresponds to TRBD1 (6 bases). Germline lookup yields CDR1 MNHNS and CDR2 SASEGT. V dropped 6 bases and J dropped 13 bases, with 16 bases sitting between them. This CDR3 has 12 residues.

The rearrangement uses TRBV6-6 and TRBJ2-7, with a weak D call TRBD1 (5 bases). Trimming took 0 bases from V and 1 from J, leaving 10 bases between them. Germline V lookup: CDR1 MNHNY, CDR2 SVGAGI (reference sequence). There are 15 residues in the CDR3. For the CDR3, the DNA is TGTGCCAGCAGTTACTCGACAGCCGAGTCCTACGAGCAGTACTTC. It is translated as CASSYSTAESYEQYF.

This sequence joins TRBV7-6 and TRBJ2-6; 9 positions match TRBD1. The ends lost 5 bases at V and 3 bases at J; junction bases unmatched: 17. This CDR3 spans 20 amino acids. Germline lookup yields CDR1 SGHVS and CDR2 FNYEAQ. CDR3 bases: TGTGCCAGCAGCCCCTTAAACAGGGGGCTTCGGGTCTATGGGGCCAACGTCCTGACTTTC. Residues: CASSPLNRGLRVYGANVLTF.

CDR3 amino acids: CASSYSGAGGFNEQFF. CDR3 bases: TGTGCCAGCAGTTACTCGGGCGCGGGCGGCTTCAATGAGCAGTTCTTC. V usage is TRBV6-5 and J usage is TRBJ2-1; a weak D match, TRBD2 (5 bases). The CDR3 contains 16 residues. V was trimmed by 0 bases and J by 6 bases, leaving 15 bases between them. Germline-derived CDR1 and CDR2 are MNHEY and SVGAGI.